The T cell receptor (beta chain) described here comes from a study of control samples from healthy donors and cancer patients. The protocol was immunoSEQ multiplex PCR, while the TCRdb copy is restricted to in-frame clones and leaves out a portion. The sample includes over 100,000 clones, roughly 92% of them seen just once. Trimming removed 2 bases at V and 9 bases at J, with 10 bases between. The germline CDR1 and CDR2 sequences are LGHDT and YNNKEL (reference sequence). The CDR3 length is 12 residues. The sequencing input was blood. The chain carries TRBV3-1 (or the pseudogene TRBV3-2) and TRBJ1-2; the D gene is possibly TRBD1 (6 bases). This TCR came from a man younger than 35 in good health. For the CDR3, the DNA is TGTGCCAGCAGCCAACCCGGACAGAGCTACACCTTC. It encodes CASSQPGQSYTF.